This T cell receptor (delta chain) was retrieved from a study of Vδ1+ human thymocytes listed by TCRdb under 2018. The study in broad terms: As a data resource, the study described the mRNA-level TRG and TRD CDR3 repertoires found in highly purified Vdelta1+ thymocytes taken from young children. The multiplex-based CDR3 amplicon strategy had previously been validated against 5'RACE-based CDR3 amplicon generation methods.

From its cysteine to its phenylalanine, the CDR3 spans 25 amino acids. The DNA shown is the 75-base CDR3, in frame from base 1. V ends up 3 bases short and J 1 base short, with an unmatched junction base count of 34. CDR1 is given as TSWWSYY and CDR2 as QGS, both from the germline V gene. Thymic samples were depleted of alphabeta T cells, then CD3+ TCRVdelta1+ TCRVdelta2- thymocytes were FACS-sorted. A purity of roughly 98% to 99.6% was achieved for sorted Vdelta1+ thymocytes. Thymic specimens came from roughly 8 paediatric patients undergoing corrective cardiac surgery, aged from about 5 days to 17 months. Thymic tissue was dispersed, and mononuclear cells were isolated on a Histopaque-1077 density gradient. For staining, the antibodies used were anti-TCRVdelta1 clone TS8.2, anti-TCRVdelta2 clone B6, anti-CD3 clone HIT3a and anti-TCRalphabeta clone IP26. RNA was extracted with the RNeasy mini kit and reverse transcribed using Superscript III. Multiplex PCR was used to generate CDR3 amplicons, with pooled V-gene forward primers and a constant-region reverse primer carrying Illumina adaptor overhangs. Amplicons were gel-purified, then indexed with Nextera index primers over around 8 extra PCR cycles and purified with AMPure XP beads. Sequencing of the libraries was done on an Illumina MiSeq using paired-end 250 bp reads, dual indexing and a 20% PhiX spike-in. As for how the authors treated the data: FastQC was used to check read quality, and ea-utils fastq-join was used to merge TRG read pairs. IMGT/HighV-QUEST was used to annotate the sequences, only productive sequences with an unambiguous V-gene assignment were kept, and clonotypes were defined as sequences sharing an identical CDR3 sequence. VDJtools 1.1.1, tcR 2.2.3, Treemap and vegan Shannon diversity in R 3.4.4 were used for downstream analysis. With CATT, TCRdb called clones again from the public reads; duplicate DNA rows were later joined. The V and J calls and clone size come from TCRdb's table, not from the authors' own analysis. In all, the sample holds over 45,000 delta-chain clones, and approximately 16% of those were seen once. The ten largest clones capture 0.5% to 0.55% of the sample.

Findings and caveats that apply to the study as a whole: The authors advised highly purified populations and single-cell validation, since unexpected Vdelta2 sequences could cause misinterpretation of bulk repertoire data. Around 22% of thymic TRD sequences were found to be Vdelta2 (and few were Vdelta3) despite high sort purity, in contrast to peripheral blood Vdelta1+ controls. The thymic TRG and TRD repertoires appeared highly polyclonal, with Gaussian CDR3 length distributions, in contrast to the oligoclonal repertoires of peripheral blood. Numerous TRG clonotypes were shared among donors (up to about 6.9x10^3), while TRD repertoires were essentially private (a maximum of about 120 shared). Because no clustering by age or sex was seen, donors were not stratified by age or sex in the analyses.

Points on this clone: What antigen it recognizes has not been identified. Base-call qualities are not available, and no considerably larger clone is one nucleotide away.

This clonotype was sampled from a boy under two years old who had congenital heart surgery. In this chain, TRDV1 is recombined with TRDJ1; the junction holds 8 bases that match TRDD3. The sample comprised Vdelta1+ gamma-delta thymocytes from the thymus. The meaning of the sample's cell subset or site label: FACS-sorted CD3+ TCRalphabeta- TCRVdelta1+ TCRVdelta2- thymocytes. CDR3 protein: CALGEQVLLQGLGVTKACLTDKLIF. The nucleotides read TGTGCTCTTGGGGAGCAGGTACTCCTACAAGGACTGGGGGTTACAAAAGCTTGCCTCACCGATAAACTCATCTTT.